A single sample gave rise to the 5 T cell receptor beta chains below, sequenced in a study of CD8+CD57+ T cells in acquired aplastic anemia. It was patients with CD8+CD57+ cell expansion by flow cytometry who were chosen for sequencing. For CDR3 and TCR beta VDJ profiling, genomic DNA was the template used. MiXCR, applied by TCRdb to the reads, yields one record per CDR3 protein. The sample has under 350,000 distinct CDR3 sequences, 45% to 65% seen once. Sequences were obtained from sorted CD4+, CD8+, or CD8+CD57+ T cells (not recorded which) from PBMCs. All receptors come from a human donor with aplastic anemia.

This chain uses TRBV5-1 with TRBJ1-2; TRBD1 might be the D (6 bases). From germline, CDR1 is SGHRS and CDR2 YFSETQ. This CDR3 is built from 14 residues. Trimming removed 2 bases from V and 12 bases from J, with 20 bases in between. CDR3: CASSFGAQGTGNTF. The CDR3 DNA is TGCGCCAGCAGCTTTGGAGCTCAGGGGACTGGAAACACCTTC.

This clonotype was seen ten or more times. The CDR3 region is CATSRDQGARQPQHF. The CDR3, as DNA: TGTGCCACCAGCAGAGATCAGGGGGCACGACAGCCCCAGCATTTT. The chain carries TRBV15 and TRBJ1-5; 8 bases fit TRBD1. The germline gives CDR1 LNHNV, CDR2 YYDKDF (reference sequence). The CDR3 is 15 residues long. The ends lost 0 bases at V and 7 bases at J; junction bases unmatched: 5. The variable domain in full, completed from reference TRBV15 and TRBJ1-5, reads DAMVIQNPRYQVTQFGKPVTLSCSQTLNHNVMYWYQQKSSQAPKLLFHYYDKDFNNEADTPDNFQSRRPNTSFCFLDIRSPGLGDTAMYLCATSRDQGARQPQHFGDGTRLSIL.

This clonotype was seen a handful of times. The chain carries TRBV5-1 and TRBJ2-1; 10 bases map to TRBD1. Germline V gene data show CDR1 as SGHRS and CDR2 as YFSETQ. The V and J ends lost 3 bases and 8 bases, in that order; junction bases with no gene match: 5. This CDR3 spans 14 amino acids. The CDR3 sequence: CASSSDRGLDEQFF. CDR3 bases: TGCGCCAGCAGCTCCGACAGGGGGCTAGATGAGCAGTTCTTC.

V usage is TRBV5-6 and J usage is TRBJ2-7, with 11 bases identical to TRBD1. CDR3 length: 16 residues. In germline, CDR1 is SGHDT, CDR2 YYEEEE. After removal of 5 bases from V and 7 bases from J, the junction contained 14 bases not matched to a gene. The CDR3 here is CASSLPGQGVTGEQYF. The CDR3, as DNA: TGTGCCAGCAGTCTCCCGGGACAGGGGGTAACCGGGGAGCAGTACTTC.

J is TRBJ2-7 and V is TRBV7-2, with 10 bases identical to TRBD2. Germline CDR1 reads SGHTA; CDR2 reads FQGNSA. CDR3 length equals 15 residues. V was clipped by 4 bases and J by 7 bases; unmatched bases: 10. The DNA of the CDR3 is TGTGCCAGCAGCTCCCCCCCCTTAGCGGGAGGAGAGCAGTACTTC. Residues: CASSSPPLAGGEQYF.